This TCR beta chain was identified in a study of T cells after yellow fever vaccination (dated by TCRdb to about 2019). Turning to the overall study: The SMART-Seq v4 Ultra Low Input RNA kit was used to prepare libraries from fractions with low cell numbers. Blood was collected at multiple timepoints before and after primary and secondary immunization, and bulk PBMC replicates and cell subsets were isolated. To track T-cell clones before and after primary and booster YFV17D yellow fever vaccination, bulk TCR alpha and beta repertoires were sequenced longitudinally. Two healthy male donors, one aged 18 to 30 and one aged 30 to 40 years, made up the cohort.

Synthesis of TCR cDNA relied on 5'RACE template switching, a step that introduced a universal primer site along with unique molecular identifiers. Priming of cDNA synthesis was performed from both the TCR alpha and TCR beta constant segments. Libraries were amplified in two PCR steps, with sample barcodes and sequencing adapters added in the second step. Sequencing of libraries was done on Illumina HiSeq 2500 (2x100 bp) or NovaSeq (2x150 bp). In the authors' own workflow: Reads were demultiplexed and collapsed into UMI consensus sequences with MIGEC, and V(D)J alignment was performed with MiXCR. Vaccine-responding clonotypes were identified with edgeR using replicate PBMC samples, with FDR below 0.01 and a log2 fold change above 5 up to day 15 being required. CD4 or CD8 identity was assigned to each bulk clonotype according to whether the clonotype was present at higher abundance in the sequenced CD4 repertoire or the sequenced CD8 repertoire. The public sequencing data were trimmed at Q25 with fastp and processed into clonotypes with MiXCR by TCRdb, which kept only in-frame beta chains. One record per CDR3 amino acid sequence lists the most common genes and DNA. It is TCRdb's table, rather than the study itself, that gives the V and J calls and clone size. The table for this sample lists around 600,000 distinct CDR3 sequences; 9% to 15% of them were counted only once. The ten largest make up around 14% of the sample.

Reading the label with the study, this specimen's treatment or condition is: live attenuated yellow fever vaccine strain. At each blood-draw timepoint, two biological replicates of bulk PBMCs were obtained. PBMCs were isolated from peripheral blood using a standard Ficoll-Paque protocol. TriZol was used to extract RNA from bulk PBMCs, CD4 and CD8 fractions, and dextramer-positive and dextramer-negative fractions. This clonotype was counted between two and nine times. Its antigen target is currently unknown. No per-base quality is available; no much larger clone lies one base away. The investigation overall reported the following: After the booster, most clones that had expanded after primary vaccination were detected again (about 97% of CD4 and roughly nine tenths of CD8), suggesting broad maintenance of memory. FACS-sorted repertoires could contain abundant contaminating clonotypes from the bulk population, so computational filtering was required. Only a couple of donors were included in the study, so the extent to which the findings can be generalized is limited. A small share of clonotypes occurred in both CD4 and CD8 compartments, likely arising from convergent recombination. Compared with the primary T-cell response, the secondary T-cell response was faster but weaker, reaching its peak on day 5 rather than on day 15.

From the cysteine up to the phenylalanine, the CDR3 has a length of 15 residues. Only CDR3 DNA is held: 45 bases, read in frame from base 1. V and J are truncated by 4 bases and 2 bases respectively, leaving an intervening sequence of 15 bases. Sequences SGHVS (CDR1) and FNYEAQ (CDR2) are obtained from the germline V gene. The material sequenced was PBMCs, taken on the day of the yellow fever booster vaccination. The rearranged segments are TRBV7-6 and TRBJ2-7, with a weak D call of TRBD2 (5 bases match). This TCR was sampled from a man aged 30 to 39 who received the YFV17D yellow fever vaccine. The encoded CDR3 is CASSSPLAKPYEQYF. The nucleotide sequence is TGTGCCAGCAGCTCCCCGCTAGCTAAACCCTACGAGCAGTACTTC.